This TCR beta chain was observed in a study of T cell changes during pregnancy in multiple sclerosis. TCRdb keeps only in-frame clones here, not all; method: immunoSEQ multiplex PCR. The repertoire holds about 80,000 clones, with roughly 94% as singletons. This CDR3 has 16 residues. In germline, CDR1 is SGHRS, CDR2 YFSETQ. V trimming: 0 bases; J trimming: 4 bases; junction bases outside the gene matches: 9. The rearrangement links TRBV5-1 to TRBJ1-1; 7 nucleotides align to TRBD1. This receptor was identified in a female donor with multiple sclerosis, enrolled in a pregnancy study. The specimen comprised peripheral blood, sampled before pregnancy. CDR3 sequence reads: CASSLAYRGIGTEAFF. The CDR3 region has the DNA TGCGCCAGCAGCTTGGCCTACAGGGGAATAGGCACTGAAGCTTTCTTT.